The 19 T cell receptor beta chains presented below share a single source sample, sequenced in a study of blood T cell repertoires in COVID-19. Repertoires were generated with immunoSEQ multiplex PCR, while TCRdb's copy carries only in-frame clones and drops some. This table holds 120,000 or so clones, just under 90% found once. The sequencing input was peripheral blood. The receptors here all came from a woman between 45 and 65 years old with acute or convalescent COVID-19.

This chain links TRBV7-9 with TRBJ2-7; D is undetermined. Deletions cut 3 bases from V and 4 bases from J, with 10 bases between. Germline V CDR1 and CDR2: SEHNR, FQNEAQ (reference sequence). The CDR3 loop spans 13 amino acids. Here the CDR3 reads CASSFATDYEQYF. CDR3 coding DNA: TGTGCCAGCAGCTTCGCTACAGATTACGAGCAGTACTTC. Using reference TRBV7-9 and TRBJ2-7 for the parts outside the CDR3, the full variable domain is DTGVSQNPRHKITKRGQNVTFRCDPISEHNRLYWYRQTLGQGPEFLTYFQNEAQLEKSRLLSDRFSAERPKGSFSTLEIQRTEQGDSAMYLCASSFATDYEQYFGPGTRLTVT.

This chain uses TRBV19 with TRBJ2-6; D unclear. Germline V gene lookup returns CDR1 LNHDA and CDR2 SQIVND (reference sequence). Trimming stripped 1 base from V and 0 bases from J, with 7 bases between. This CDR3 has 16 residues. CDR3 residues: CASSIVHISGANVLTF. The CDR3 coding sequence is TGTGCCAGTAGTATAGTACATATCTCTGGGGCCAACGTCCTGACTTTC.

This clone was seen more than once but under ten times. In DNA form, the CDR3 reads TGTGCCAGCTCACCAGTCTCGCCAGGTGGGTTAGACACTGAAGCTTTCTTT. It translates to CASSPVSPGGLDTEAFF. The chain carries TRBV18 and TRBJ1-1; D gene ambiguous. Germline CDR1 reads KGHSH; CDR2 reads LQKENI. With 2 bases removed from V and 3 bases from J, the gap between germline ends came to 19 bases. CDR3 size: 17 residues.

The DNA for the CDR3 is TGTGCCTGGGACTATAGCAATCAGCCCCAGCATTTT. This gives the protein CAWDYSNQPQHF. The rearrangement joins TRBV30 to TRBJ1-5; D is uncertain. Per germline, CDR1 GTSNPN and CDR2 SVGIG (reference sequence). The V end was cut by 5 bases, the J end by 0 bases, with 5 bases between. The CDR3 contains 12 residues.

The V call is TRBV5-5, the J call TRBJ1-2, with D unresolved. The V end was cut by 10 bases, the J end by 0 bases, with 16 bases between. The CDR3 is made up of 14 amino acids. CDR1 and CDR2 from the germline V gene are SGHKS and YYEKEE (reference sequence). Here the CDR3 reads CACRLSASNYGYTF. DNA for the CDR3: TGTGCCTGCCGACTGTCAGCGTCTAACTATGGCTACACCTTC. The full variable domain, rest sourced from reference TRBV5-5 and TRBJ1-2, is DAGVTQSPTHLIKTRGQQVTLRCSPISGHKSVSWYQQVLGQGPQFIFQYYEKEERGRGNFPDRFSARQFPNYSSELNVNALLLGDSALYLCACRLSASNYGYTFGSGTRLTVV.

The chain joins TRBV7-9 to TRBJ2-3, with D uncertain. Germline assignment: CDR1 SEHNR and CDR2 FQNEAQ (reference sequence). The germline V and J ends were trimmed by 8 bases and 0 bases, with 9 bases remaining between them. The CDR3 contains 13 residues. Written as DNA, the CDR3 is TGTGCCAGCGGCGGTCCTAGCACAGATACGCAGTATTTT. Its protein product is CASGGPSTDTQYF.

This rearrangement joins TRBV6-2 or TRBV6-3 to TRBJ2-7; possibly TRBD1 for D (6 bases). Germline CDR1 is MNHEY and CDR2 is SVGEGT. The CDR3 runs 15 residues. V lost 7 bases to trimming and J lost 3 bases, with 19 bases between them. This CDR3 is CASTPRGQGHYEQYF. The CDR3 DNA reads as TGTGCCAGCACCCCGAGGGGCCAGGGGCACTACGAGCAGTACTTC.

This clone was seen a single time. The chain recombines TRBV18 with TRBJ1-5; 8 bases are shared with TRBD1. CDR3 length: 16 amino acids. The V gene's germline CDR1 is KGHSH and CDR2 LQKENI. The ends lost 3 bases at V and 0 bases at J; junction bases unmatched: 4. The DNA of the CDR3 is TGTGCCAGCTCACCCCAGGGGGCGAATAGCAATCAGCCCCAGCATTTT. Its translation is CASSPQGANSNQPQHF.

The chain employs TRBV7-9 and TRBJ1-4; unclear D gene. This CDR3 comprises 15 residues. From germline, CDR1 is SEHNR and CDR2 FQNEAQ (reference sequence). V lost 1 base and J lost 0, with 6 bases in between. CDR3 protein: CASSLGQSTNEKLFF. The CDR3 DNA is TGTGCCAGCAGCTTAGGTCAGTCAACTAATGAAAAACTGTTTTTT. The whole variable domain, filled in from reference TRBV7-9 and TRBJ1-4, reads DTGVSQNPRHKITKRGQNVTFRCDPISEHNRLYWYRQTLGQGPEFLTYFQNEAQLEKSRLLSDRFSAERPKGSFSTLEIQRTEQGDSAMYLCASSLGQSTNEKLFFGSGTQLSVL.

This rearrangement joins TRBV24-1 to TRBJ2-7, with 9 bases aligning to TRBD1. This CDR3 contains 15 residues. Germline lookup yields CDR1 KGHDR and CDR2 SFDVKD. Trimming cost V 4 bases and J 2 bases; bases outside gene matches: 5. CDR3: CATSESGTGTYEQYF. In DNA, the CDR3 is TGTGCCACCAGTGAATCCGGGACAGGGACCTACGAGCAGTACTTC.

The rearrangement uses TRBV6-6 and TRBJ2-1; D is unresolved. V was clipped by 2 bases and J by 5 bases, with 16 bases between them. There are 16 residues in the CDR3. Germline CDR1 is MNHNY and CDR2 is SVGAGI (reference sequence). The CDR3 nucleotides read TGTGCCAGCAGTTACCCGCCCGGTCCCCTCGACAATGAGCAGTTCTTC. It is translated as CASSYPPGPLDNEQFF.

V usage is TRBV4-1 and J usage is TRBJ2-7; 8 bases fit TRBD2. From germline, CDR1 is MGHRA and CDR2 YSYEKL. V lost 4 bases and J lost 6; bases outside the gene matches: 17. CDR3 length equals 17 residues. The CDR3 DNA follows: TGCGCCAGCAGCCCCGGGCGTGGAGCGGGAGTGAAGAGCGAGCAGTACTTC. Translated: CASSPGRGAGVKSEQYF.

This clone has just one count. CDR3 residues: CASSPRGGLADTQYF. The CDR3, as DNA: TGTGCCAGCAGCCCCCGCGGCGGACTAGCGGATACGCAGTATTTT. The rearrangement links TRBV3-1 (or the pseudogene TRBV3-2) to TRBJ2-3, with 9 bases lining up with TRBD2. Trimming took 4 bases from V and 6 from J; bases not matched to a gene: 8. CDR3 length equals 15 residues. CDR1 LGHDT and CDR2 YNNKEL come from the germline V gene (reference sequence).

The chain is built from TRBV5-4 and TRBJ2-1, with TRBD2 matching 12 bases. CDR3 length equals 15 residues. After removal of 5 bases from V and 6 bases from J, the junction contained 6 bases not matched to a gene. The V gene's germline CDR1 is SGHNT and CDR2 YYREEE (reference sequence). The CDR3 DNA reads TGTGCCAGCAGGTTTTCGGGACTAGCGGGCAATGAGCAGTTCTTC. Translated, it gives CASRFSGLAGNEQFF.

V usage is TRBV4-1 and J usage is TRBJ1-5; D is possibly TRBD1 (5 bases). The CDR3 consists of 15 residues. V lost 1 base, J lost 1 base, and 8 bases lay in between. Germline V gives CDR1 MGHRA, CDR2 YSYEKL. The CDR3, as DNA: TGCGCCAGCAGCCAAGCAGGGTCGAGCAATCAGCCCCAGCATTTT. The encoded protein is CASSQAGSSNQPQHF.

The chain carries TRBV14 and TRBJ2-3; TRBD2 matches at 13 bases. V shed 1 base and J 6 bases; nucleotides not matched to a gene: 4. This CDR3 contains 16 residues. Looked up from germline, CDR1 is SGHDN and CDR2 is FVKESK. CDR3 sequence: CASSQGTSGSWDTQYF. CDR3 nucleotides: TGTGCCAGCAGCCAAGGGACTAGCGGGAGTTGGGATACGCAGTATTTT.

The J gene is TRBJ1-3, the V gene TRBV7-7; D gene uncertain. Per germline, CDR1 SSHAT and CDR2 FNYEAQ (reference sequence). The CDR3 is 16 residues long. V was pared by 5 bases and J by 2 bases, with 16 bases between. The CDR3, as DNA: TGTGCCAGCAGCCCCCTTCTTGGAGGCACTGGAAACACCATATATTTT. Residues: CASSPLLGGTGNTIYF.

The chain joins TRBV6-2 or TRBV6-3 to TRBJ2-1; no firm D call. CDR1 and CDR2 from the germline V gene are MNHEY and SVGEGT. This CDR3 has 13 amino acids. Trimming removed 2 bases at V and 4 bases at J, with 6 bases between. The CDR3 region has the DNA TGTGCCAGCAGTTACGTCGGGTACAATGAGCAGTTCTTC. It translates to CASSYVGYNEQFF.

The J gene is TRBJ2-3, the V gene TRBV18; no clear D gene. CDR3 length: 16 residues. Looked up from germline, CDR1 is KGHSH and CDR2 is LQKENI. Between the trimmed V and J ends, which lost 3 bases and 0 bases, there was a span of 13 bases. CDR3 sequence reads: CASSPLVVGSTDTQYF. CDR3 DNA: TGTGCCAGCTCACCCCTGGTGGTCGGGAGCACAGATACGCAGTATTTT.